The 11 T cell receptor beta chains given below trace back to one sample, sequenced in a study of blood T cell repertoires in COVID-19. Clones were sequenced by immunoSEQ multiplex PCR, and TCRdb holds only the in-frame ones, with some missing. The sample lists roughly 230,000 clones, about 90% seen once, with 3.5% to 4.5% in the top ten. Sequenced sample: PBMCs or T cells enriched from blood (not recorded which). Source of these receptors: a woman aged 25-40 years with acute COVID-19.

The rearrangement links TRBV7-8 to TRBJ1-2; D gene uncertain. This CDR3 contains 15 residues. The ends were cut back, 5 bases at V and 0 bases at J, with 13 bases in the middle. The germline V gene encodes CDR1 SGHVS and CDR2 FQNEAQ. This CDR3 reads CASSAYGDANYGYTF. The CDR3 DNA sequence: TGTGCCAGCAGCGCCTACGGAGACGCTAACTATGGCTACACCTTC.

The chain links TRBV7-9 to TRBJ1-2; 8 nucleotides agree with TRBD1. Germline V gene sequence: CDR1 SEHNR, CDR2 FQNEAQ (reference sequence). Trimming cost V 0 bases and J 3 bases; bases outside gene matches: 0. CDR3 length: 14 amino acids. This CDR3 is CASSLADRDYGYTF. The CDR3 DNA is TGTGCCAGCAGCTTAGCGGACAGGGACTATGGCTACACCTTC.

This chain joins TRBV9 and TRBJ2-1, with 9 positions matching TRBD1. V shed 1 base, J shed 9 bases, and the junction held 14 bases outside the gene matches. There are 17 residues in the CDR3. In germline, CDR1 is SGDLS, CDR2 YYNGEE. The CDR3: CASSVPFSGQGTGEQFF. Written as DNA, the CDR3 is TGTGCCAGCAGCGTACCCTTTTCGGGACAGGGAACGGGTGAGCAGTTCTTC.

The CDR3 reads CASRSGSLYGYTF. The CDR3 DNA follows: TGTGCCAGCAGGTCCGGGTCCCTCTATGGCTACACCTTC. The chain couples TRBV2 to TRBJ1-2; D unclear. Germline V gene lookup returns CDR1 SNHLY and CDR2 FYNNEI. The CDR3 sequence is 13 residues long. Trimming cost V 6 bases and J 4 bases, with 12 bases left between them. The complete variable domain, with remaining parts taken from reference TRBV2 and TRBJ1-2, reads EPEVTQTPSHQVTQMGQEVILRCVPISNHLYFYWYRQILGQKVEFLVSFYNNEISEKSEIFDDQFSVERPDGSNFTLKIRSTKLEDSAMYFCASRSGSLYGYTFGSGTRLTVV.

The gene calls are TRBV19 and TRBJ1-2; a weak D match, TRBD1 (6 bases). Germline values: CDR1 LNHDA, CDR2 SQIVND (reference sequence). The CDR3 has 13 amino acids. The ends were cut back, 6 bases at V and 7 bases at J, with 15 bases in the middle. CDR3 in amino acids: CASSPGGAGGYTF. DNA of the CDR3: TGTGCCAGTAGCCCCGGGGGGGCGGGTGGCTACACCTTC.

The chain employs TRBV5-1 and TRBJ2-3; 12 nucleotides match TRBD2. The CDR3 has 16 amino acids. The germline gives CDR1 SGHRS, CDR2 YFSETQ. The junction had 5 bases not matched to a gene; V was cut back by 4 bases and J by 2 bases. The CDR3 region has the DNA TGCGCCAGCAGCCCTCGGACTAGCGGGGCCACAGATACGCAGTATTTT. Translated: CASSPRTSGATDTQYF.

This clone was detected many times. The V and J genes are TRBV5-4 and TRBJ2-7, with 8 positions matching TRBD1. Looked up from germline, CDR1 is SGHNT and CDR2 is YYREEE (reference sequence). The CDR3 extends over 15 amino acids. V lost 4 bases, J lost 4 bases, and 10 bases stayed unmatched. CDR3 DNA sequence: TGTGCCAGCAGCGCAACCGGGACAGGAGGATACGAGCAGTACTTC. It codes for CASSATGTGGYEQYF. Variable domain in full (rest from reference TRBV5-4 and TRBJ2-7): ETGVTQSPTHLIKTRGQQVTLRCSSQSGHNTVSWYQQALGQGPQFIFQYYREEENGRGNFPPRFSGLQFPNYSSELNVNALELDDSALYLCASSATGTGGYEQYFGPGTRLTVT.

As regards this clone: Other DNA sequences in this sample translate to the same CDR3. J is TRBJ1-1 and V is TRBV3-1 (or the pseudogene TRBV3-2); perhaps TRBD1 as D (6 bases). This CDR3 region has 12 residues. The V gene lost 3 bases and the J gene lost 5 bases, with 7 bases spanning the gap. Germline lookup yields CDR1 LGHDT and CDR2 YNNKEL (reference sequence). This CDR3 reads CASSHRGTEAFF. The DNA for the CDR3 is TGTGCCAGCAGCCACAGGGGTACTGAAGCTTTCTTT.

This clone is a singleton in its sample. This chain links TRBV7-8 with TRBJ2-1, with TRBD1 as a possible D gene (6 bases). Germline values: CDR1 SGHVS, CDR2 FQNEAQ. The CDR3 contains 17 residues. V was trimmed by 1 base and J by 5 bases, leaving 18 bases between them. The DNA of the CDR3 is TGTGCCAGCAGCTTAGATGGTGGGACAATCCCGGACAATGAGCAGTTCTTC. Its protein product is CASSLDGGTIPDNEQFF.

The rearrangement uses TRBV2 and TRBJ2-3; 8 bases fit TRBD1. Germline assignment: CDR1 SNHLY and CDR2 FYNNEI. CDR3 length: 15 amino acids. V shed 5 bases and J 2 bases; nucleotides not matched to a gene: 6. CDR3 sequence: CASSPRGQSTDTQYF. CDR3 sequence (DNA): TGTGCCAGCAGTCCCAGGGGGCAGTCCACAGATACGCAGTATTTT.

The chain joins TRBV27 to TRBJ1-5, with D unclear. CDR3 size: 13 residues. Germline V gives CDR1 MNHEY, CDR2 SMNVEV (reference sequence). Trimming stripped 2 bases from V and 7 bases from J, with 9 bases between. The CDR3 DNA is TGTGCCAGCAGTTTAAGCCCGAGGCAGCCCCAGCATTTT. Translated: CASSLSPRQPQHF.